The clone carrying this TCR beta chain was counted at least ten times. This sample was taken from a study of T-cell reconstitution after alpha-beta-depleted transplantation in children. The CDR3 consists of 20 residues. Preparation of the TCRbeta library was carried out with unique molecular identifiers. One entry per CDR3 protein, called by TCRdb with MiXCR from the PCR reads. Among 200,000 to 250,000 distinct CDR3 sequences listed, 8% to 9.5% were seen once. The input for sequencing was PBMCs from the stem cell graft donor, taken from the stem cell graft. The receptor was derived from a human donor who donated a stem cell graft to a child with acute lymphoblastic leukemia. The chain carries TRBV21-1 and TRBJ2-1; no DNA check was done on the table's D call, TRBD1. TRBV21-1 is a documented pseudogene. The CDR3 spells CASWRDRDTIALTGNNEQFF. The CDR3 DNA reads TGTGCCAGCTGGAGAGACCGGGACACTATTGCCCTCACGGGAAACAATGAGCAGTTCTTC.